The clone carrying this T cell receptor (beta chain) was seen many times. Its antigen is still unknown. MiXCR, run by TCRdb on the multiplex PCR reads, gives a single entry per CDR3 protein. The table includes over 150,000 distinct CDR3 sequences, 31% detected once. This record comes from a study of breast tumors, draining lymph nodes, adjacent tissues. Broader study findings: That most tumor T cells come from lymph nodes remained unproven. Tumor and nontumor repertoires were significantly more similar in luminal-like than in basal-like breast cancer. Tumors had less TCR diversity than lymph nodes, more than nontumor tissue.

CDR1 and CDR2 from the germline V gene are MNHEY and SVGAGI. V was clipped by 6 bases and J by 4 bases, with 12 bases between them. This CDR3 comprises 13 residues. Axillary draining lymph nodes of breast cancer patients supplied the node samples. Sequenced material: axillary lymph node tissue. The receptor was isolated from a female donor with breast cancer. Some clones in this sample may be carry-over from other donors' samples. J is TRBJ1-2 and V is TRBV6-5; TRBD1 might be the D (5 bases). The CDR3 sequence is CASRVGGGYGYTF. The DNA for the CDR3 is TGTGCCAGCAGGGTTGGGGGGGGCTATGGCTACACCTTC.